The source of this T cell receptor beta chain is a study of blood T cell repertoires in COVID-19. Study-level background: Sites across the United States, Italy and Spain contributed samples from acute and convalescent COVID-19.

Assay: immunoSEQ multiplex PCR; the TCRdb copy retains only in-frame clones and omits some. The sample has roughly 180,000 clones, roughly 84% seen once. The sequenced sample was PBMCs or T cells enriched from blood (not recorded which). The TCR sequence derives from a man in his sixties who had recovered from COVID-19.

The CDR3 DNA reads TGCGCCAGCAGCCCAGGCCCGTATGGCTCTGGAAACACCATATATTTT. It codes for CASSPGPYGSGNTIYF. The rearrangement joins TRBV5-1 to TRBJ1-3; unclear D gene. V lost 4 bases to trimming and J lost 0 bases, with 14 bases between them. The CDR3 is made up of 16 amino acids. The V gene's germline CDR1 is SGHRS and CDR2 YFSETQ.